This T cell receptor (beta chain) derives from a study of blood T cell repertoires in COVID-19. Across the study: COVID-19 samples, acute and convalescent, were from the United States, Italy and Spain. Sources were T cells, B-cell-depleted T cells, or PBMCs; the material itself was cDNA or gDNA.

The sample holds one count of this clone. Original data processing: Amplified reference gene primers provided the basis for estimating nucleated cell counts. Data came from immunoSEQ multiplex PCR; TCRdb stores just in-frame clones and leaves some out. The V and J calls and the clone size are those of that table, but D and trimming were determined from the DNA. The sample yields 50,000 to 65,000 clones, 80% to 95% seen once. CDR1 is MDHEN and CDR2 is SYDVKM in the germline V gene. The germline V and J ends were trimmed by 7 bases and 5 bases, with 17 bases remaining between them. CDR3 length equals 14 residues.

The source of this sequence is a man aged 45-60 years with active COVID-19. The sample consisted of peripheral blood. This rearrangement joins TRBV28 to TRBJ2-5, with a weak D call TRBD1 (5 bases). This CDR3 is CASNPAGARETQYF. In DNA, the CDR3 is TGTGCCAGCAACCCTGCTGGGGCGAGGGAGACCCAGTACTTC.